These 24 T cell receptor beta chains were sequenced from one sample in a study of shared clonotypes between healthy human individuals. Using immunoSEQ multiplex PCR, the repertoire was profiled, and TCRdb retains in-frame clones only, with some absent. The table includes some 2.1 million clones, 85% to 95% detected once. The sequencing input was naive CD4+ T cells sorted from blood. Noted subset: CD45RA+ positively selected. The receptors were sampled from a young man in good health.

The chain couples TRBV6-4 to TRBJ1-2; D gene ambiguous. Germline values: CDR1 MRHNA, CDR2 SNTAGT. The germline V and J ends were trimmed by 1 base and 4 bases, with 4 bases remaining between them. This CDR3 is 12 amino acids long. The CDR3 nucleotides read TGTGCCAGCAGTGACTTAACCTATGGCTACACCTTC. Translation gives CASSDLTYGYTF.

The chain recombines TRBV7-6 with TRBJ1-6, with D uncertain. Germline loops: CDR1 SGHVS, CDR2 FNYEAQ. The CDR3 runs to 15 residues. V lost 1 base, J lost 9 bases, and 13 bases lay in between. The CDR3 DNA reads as TGTGCCAGCAGCTTAGGGAGGCCGCCGGGTTCACCCCTCCACTTT. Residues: CASSLGRPPGSPLHF.

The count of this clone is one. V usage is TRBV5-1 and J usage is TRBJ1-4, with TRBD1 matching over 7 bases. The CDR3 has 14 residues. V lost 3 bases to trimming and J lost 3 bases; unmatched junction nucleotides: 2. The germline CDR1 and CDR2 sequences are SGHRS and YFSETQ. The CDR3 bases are TGCGCCAGCAGCTCAGGGGGGGCTAATGAAAAACTGTTTTTT. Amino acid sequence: CASSSGGANEKLFF.

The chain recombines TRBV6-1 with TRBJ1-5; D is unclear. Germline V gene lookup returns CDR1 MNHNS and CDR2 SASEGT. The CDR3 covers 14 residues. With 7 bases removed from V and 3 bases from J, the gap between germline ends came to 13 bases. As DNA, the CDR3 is TGTGCCAGCATAGCGGATTTGTACAATCAGCCCCAGCATTTT. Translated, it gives CASIADLYNQPQHF.

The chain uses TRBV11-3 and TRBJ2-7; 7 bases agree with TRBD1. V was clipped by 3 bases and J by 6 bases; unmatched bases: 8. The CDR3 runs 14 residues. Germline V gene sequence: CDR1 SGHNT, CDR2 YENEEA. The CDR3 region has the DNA TGTGCCAGCAGCTTGGAAGGGGGCCAGGGCGAGCAGTACTTC. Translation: CASSLEGGQGEQYF.

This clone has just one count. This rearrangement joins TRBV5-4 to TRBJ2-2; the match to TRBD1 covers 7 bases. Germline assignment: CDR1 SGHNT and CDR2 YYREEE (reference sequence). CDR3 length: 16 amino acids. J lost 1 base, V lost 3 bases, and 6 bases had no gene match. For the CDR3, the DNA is TGTGCCAGCAGCTCCCCGGGACAGAGGAACACCGGGGAGCTGTTTTTT. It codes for CASSSPGQRNTGELFF.

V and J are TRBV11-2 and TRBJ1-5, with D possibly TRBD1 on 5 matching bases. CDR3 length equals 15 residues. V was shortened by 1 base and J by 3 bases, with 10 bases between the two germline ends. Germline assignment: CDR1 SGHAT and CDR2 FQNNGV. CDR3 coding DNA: TGTGCCAGCAGCTTAGCGGGGCGGTTCAATCAGCCCCAGCATTTT. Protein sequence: CASSLAGRFNQPQHF. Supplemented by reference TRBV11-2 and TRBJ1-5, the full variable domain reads EAGVAQSPRYKIIEKRQSVAFWCNPISGHATLYWYQQILGQGPKLLIQFQNNGVVDDSQLPKDRFSAERLKGVDSTLKIQPAKLEDSAVYLCASSLAGRFNQPQHFGDGTRLSIL.

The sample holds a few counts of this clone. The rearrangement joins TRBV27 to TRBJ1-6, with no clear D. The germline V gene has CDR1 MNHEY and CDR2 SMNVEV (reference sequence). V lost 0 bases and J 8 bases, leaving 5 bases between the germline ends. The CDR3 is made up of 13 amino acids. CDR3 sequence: CASSLSPYSPLHF. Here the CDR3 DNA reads TGTGCCAGCAGTTTATCGCCGTATTCACCCCTCCACTTT.

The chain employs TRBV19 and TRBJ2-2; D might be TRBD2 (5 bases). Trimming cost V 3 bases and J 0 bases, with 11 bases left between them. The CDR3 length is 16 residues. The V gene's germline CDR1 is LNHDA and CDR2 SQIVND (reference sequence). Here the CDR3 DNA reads TGTGCCAGTAGTATCCCCGGGAAAGCGAACACCGGGGAGCTGTTTTTT. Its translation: CASSIPGKANTGELFF. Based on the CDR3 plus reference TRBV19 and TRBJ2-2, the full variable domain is DGGITQSPKYLFRKEGQNVTLSCEQNLNHDAMYWYRQDPGQGLRLIYYSQIVNDFQKGDIAEGYSVSREKKESFPLTVTSAQKNPTAFYLCASSIPGKANTGELFFGEGSRLTVL.

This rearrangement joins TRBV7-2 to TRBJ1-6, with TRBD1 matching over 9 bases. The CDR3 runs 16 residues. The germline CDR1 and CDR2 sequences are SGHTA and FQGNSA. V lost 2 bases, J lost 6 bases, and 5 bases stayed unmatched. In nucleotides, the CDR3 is TGTGCCAGCAGCTTAATGGGACAGGGCATTAATTCACCCCTCCACTTT. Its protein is CASSLMGQGINSPLHF.

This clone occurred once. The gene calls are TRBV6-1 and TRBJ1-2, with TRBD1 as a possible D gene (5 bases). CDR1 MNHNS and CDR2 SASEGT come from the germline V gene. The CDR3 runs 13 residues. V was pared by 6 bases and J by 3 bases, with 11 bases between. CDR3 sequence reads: CASSLTDHYGYTF. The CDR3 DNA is TGTGCCAGCAGCCTGACAGACCACTATGGCTACACCTTC.

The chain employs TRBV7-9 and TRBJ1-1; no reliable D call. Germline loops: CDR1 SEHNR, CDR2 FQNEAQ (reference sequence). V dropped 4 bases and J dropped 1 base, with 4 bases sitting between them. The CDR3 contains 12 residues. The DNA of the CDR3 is TGTGCCAGCAGCTGGGAGAACACTGAAGCTTTCTTT. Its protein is CASSWENTEAFF.

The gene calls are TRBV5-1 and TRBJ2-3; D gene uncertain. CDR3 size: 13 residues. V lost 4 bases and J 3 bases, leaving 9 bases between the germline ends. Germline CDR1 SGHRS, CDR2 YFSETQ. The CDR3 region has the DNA TGCGCCAGCAGCCGGGCTAAGACAGATACGCAGTATTTT. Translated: CASSRAKTDTQYF. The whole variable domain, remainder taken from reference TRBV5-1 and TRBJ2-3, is KAGVTQTPRYLIKTRGQQVTLSCSPISGHRSVSWYQQTPGQGLQFLFEYFSETQRNKGNFPGRFSGRQFSNSRSEMNVSTLELGDSALYLCASSRAKTDTQYFGPGTRLTVL.

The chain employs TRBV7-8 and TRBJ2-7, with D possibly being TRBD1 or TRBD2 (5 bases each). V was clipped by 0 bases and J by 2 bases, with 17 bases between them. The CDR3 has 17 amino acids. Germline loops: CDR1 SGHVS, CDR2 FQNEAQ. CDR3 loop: CASSLAGERQGAYEQYF. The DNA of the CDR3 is TGTGCCAGCAGCTTAGCGGGGGAGCGGCAGGGCGCCTACGAGCAGTACTTC.

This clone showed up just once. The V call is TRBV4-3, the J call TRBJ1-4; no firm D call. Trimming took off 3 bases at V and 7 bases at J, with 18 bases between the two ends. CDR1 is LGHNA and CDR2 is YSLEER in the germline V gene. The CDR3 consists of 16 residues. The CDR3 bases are TGCGCCAGCAGCCACCTCGGGAGGGAAGGACGTGAAAAACTGTTTTTT. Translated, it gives CASSHLGREGREKLFF.

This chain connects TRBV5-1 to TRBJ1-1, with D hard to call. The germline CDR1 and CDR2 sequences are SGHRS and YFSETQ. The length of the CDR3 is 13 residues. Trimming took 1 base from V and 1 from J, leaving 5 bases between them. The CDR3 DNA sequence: TGCGCCAGCAGCTTGATGGGGAACACTGAAGCTTTCTTT. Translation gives CASSLMGNTEAFF.

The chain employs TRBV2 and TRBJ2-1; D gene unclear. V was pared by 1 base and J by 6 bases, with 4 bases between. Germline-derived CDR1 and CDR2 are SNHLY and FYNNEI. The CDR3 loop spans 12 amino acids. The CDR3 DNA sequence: TGTGCCAGCAGTGAAGTCGGCAATGAGCAGTTCTTC. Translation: CASSEVGNEQFF. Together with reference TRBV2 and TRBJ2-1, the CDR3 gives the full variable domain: EPEVTQTPSHQVTQMGQEVILRCVPISNHLYFYWYRQILGQKVEFLVSFYNNEISEKSEIFDDQFSVERPDGSNFTLKIRSTKLEDSAMYFCASSEVGNEQFFGPGTRLTVL.

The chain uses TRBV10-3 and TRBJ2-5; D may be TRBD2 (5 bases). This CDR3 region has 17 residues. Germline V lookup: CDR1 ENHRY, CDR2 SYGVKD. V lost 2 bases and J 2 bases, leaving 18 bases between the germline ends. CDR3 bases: TGTGCCATCAGTGAGGTCGAGGGCCTACCGAGACAAGAGACCCAGTACTTC. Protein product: CAISEVEGLPRQETQYF.

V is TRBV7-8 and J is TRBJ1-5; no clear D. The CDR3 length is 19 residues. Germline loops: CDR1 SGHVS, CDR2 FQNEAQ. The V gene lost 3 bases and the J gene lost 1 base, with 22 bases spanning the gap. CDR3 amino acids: CASSLLPSFSSPSNQPQHF. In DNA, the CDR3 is TGTGCCAGCAGCTTGCTCCCGTCTTTCTCAAGTCCAAGCAATCAGCCCCAGCATTTT.

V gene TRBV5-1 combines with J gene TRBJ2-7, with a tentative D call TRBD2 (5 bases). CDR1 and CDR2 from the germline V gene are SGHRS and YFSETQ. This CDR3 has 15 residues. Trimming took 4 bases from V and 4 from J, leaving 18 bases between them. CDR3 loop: CASSLEGPPGYEQYF. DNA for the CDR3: TGCGCCAGCAGCCTGGAAGGGCCCCCGGGGTACGAGCAGTACTTC.

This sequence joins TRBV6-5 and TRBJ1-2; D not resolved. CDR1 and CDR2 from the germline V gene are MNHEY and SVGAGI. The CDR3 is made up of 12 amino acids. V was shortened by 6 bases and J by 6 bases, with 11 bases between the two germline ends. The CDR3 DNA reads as TGTGCCAGCAGCAAGCGGCCGGATGGCTACACCTTC. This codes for CASSKRPDGYTF.

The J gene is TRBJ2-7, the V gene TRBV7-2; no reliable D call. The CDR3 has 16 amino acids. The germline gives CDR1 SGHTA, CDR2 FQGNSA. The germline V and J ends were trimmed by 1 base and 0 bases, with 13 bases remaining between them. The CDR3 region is CASSLEGLIASYEQYF. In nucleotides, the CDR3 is TGTGCCAGCAGCTTAGAAGGGCTAATCGCCTCCTACGAGCAGTACTTC.

CDR3 sequence (DNA): TGTGCCAGCAGTGACCGGACCGAGAGGAGTCTGGAGTACTTC. Residues: CASSDRTERSLEYF. V and J are TRBV6-1 and TRBJ2-7; no clear D gene. Germline V gene data show CDR1 as MNHNS and CDR2 as SASEGT. The CDR3 is made up of 14 amino acids. Trimming shortened V by 3 bases and J by 11 bases, and 20 bases separated the two germline ends.

CDR3: CASSREKGGAHEQFF. CDR3 in DNA: TGTGCCAGCAGTCGTGAAAAGGGCGGGGCTCATGAGCAGTTCTTC. The V gene is TRBV6-1, the J gene TRBJ2-1; D is perhaps TRBD2 (6 bases). The CDR3 is made up of 15 amino acids. Germline CDR1 reads MNHNS; CDR2 reads SASEGT. V was clipped by 5 bases and J by 8 bases, with 19 bases between them.